This is a list of T cell receptor beta chains from one sample in a study of T cell repertoires in cytomegalovirus infection. No antigen is known for these receptors. TCRdb passed the reads through MiXCR, listing each CDR3 protein once. The sample contains approximately 470,000 distinct CDR3 sequences, under 45% of which appear only once. The sample here was cultured PBMCs, taken from culture after CMV antigen stimulation. These receptors were obtained from a human donor in good health (CMV status not recorded). Some clones in this sample may be carry-over from other donors' samples. Both conserved end residues are part of each CDR3. The D gene is left open where the match is weak. Some rows have no size entry. The others give once, few or many, or a class for an expanded clone.

j_call	v_call	clone_size	d_call	cdr3_nt	cdr3_aa
TRBJ2-5	TRBV6-1	-	-	TGTGCCAGCAGGGGTTATGGGGGCGAGACCCAGTACTTC	CASRGYGGETQYF
TRBJ1-4	TRBV4-1	-	-	TGCGCCAGCAGCCAAGTAAGGGGGACTAATGAAAAACTGTTTTTT	CASSQVRGTNEKLFF
TRBJ1-1	TRBV20-1	-	-	TGCAGTGCTGACAACAGGAGGGGAGCTGAAGCTTTCTTT	CSADNRRGAEAFF
TRBJ2-1	TRBV29-1	-	-	TGCAGCGTTGAACGAAGCTACAATGAGCAGTTCTTC	CSVERSYNEQFF
TRBJ2-4	TRBV15	-	-	TGTGCCACCAGCAGAGGGACCAAAAACATTCAGTACTTC	CATSRGTKNIQYF
TRBJ2-5	TRBV11-2	many	-	TGTGCCAGCAGCTTCGGCTACCAAGAGACCCAGTACTTC	CASSFGYQETQYF
TRBJ2-1	TRBV6-1	-	-	TGTGCCAGCAGTGAAGCGCTTCAGGGAGCGGCTGAGCAGTTCTTC	CASSEALQGAAEQFF
TRBJ2-1	TRBV6-2/TRBV6-3	-	TRBD2	TGTGCCAGCAGTGGGACTAGCGGGACCTATGAGCAGTTCTTC	CASSGTSGTYEQFF
TRBJ1-1	TRBV6-2/TRBV6-3	few	-	TGTGCCAGCGAAAAAGGGATGAGCCTGAACACTGAAGCTTTCTTT	CASEKGMSLNTEAFF
TRBJ1-5	TRBV12-3/TRBV12-4	-	-	TGTGCCAGCAATTTCGTCCCGGGGGCCAATCAGCCCCAGCATTTT	CASNFVPGANQPQHF
TRBJ1-2	TRBV7-9	-	-	TGTGCCAGCAGCTTAGTTGGAGTAGGGACGATCTATGGCTACACCTTC	CASSLVGVGTIYGYTF
TRBJ2-2	TRBV19	-	-	TGTGCCACCGCCAGGCTAGCCGCAAACACCGGGGAGCTGTTTTTT	CATARLAANTGELFF
TRBJ2-7	TRBV7-2	-	-	TGTGCCAGCAGCCGCAGGACGGGGTACGAGCAGTACTTC	CASSRRTGYEQYF
TRBJ1-1	TRBV7-9	few	TRBD1	TGTGCCAGCAGCGCCGCGACAGGGTCAGCCACTGAAGCTTTCTTT	CASSAATGSATEAFF
TRBJ2-2	TRBV2	-	-	TGTGCCGTAACGGACCGAGGCACCGGGGAGCTGTTTTTT	CAVTDRGTGELFF
TRBJ2-7	TRBV6-6	-	TRBD1	TGTGCCACCAACCGGGACAGACCCTACGAGCAGTACTTC	CATNRDRPYEQYF
TRBJ2-5	TRBV19	-	TRBD2	TGTGCCAGTAGAGCTAGCGGGTCTCTGGAGGAGACCCAGTACTTC	CASRASGSLEETQYF
TRBJ1-1	TRBV6-2/TRBV6-3	few	TRBD1	TGTGCCAGCAGCGACAGGGGAAATGAAGCTTTCTTT	CASSDRGNEAFF
TRBJ1-6	TRBV29-1	-	TRBD1	TGCAGCGTTGAACCAGGGACAGGGAGCTCCTATAATTCACCCCTCCACTTT	CSVEPGTGSSYNSPLHF
TRBJ2-7	TRBV7-2	few	-	TGTGCCAGCAGCTTGGGGCGGCCTGGGGACATTTACGAGCAGTACTTC	CASSLGRPGDIYEQYF
TRBJ1-6	TRBV7-8	few	TRBD1	TGTGCCAGCAGCCATACACAGGGACAGAGCTCCTATAATTCACCCCTCCACTTT	CASSHTQGQSSYNSPLHF
TRBJ1-2	TRBV5-1	-	-	TGCGCCAGCAGCCTTAGGAAGGAGGGCTACACCTTC	CASSLRKEGYTF
TRBJ2-3	TRBV7-8	-	-	TGTGCCAGCAGCTTAGTAATGACGGACTCGAACAGGGATACGCAGTATTTT	CASSLVMTDSNRDTQYF
TRBJ2-3	TRBV20-1	-	TRBD1	TGCAGTGCTTCCCCCAGGGACAGGATCCCAGATACGCAGTATTTT	CSASPRDRIPDTQYF
TRBJ2-5	TRBV6-2/TRBV6-3	-	-	TGTGCCAGCAGTTACTCGGCGATGGAGGGGACCCAGTACTTC	CASSYSAMEGTQYF
TRBJ2-7	TRBV9	-	-	TGTGCCAGCAGCGTAGCTGCGTCCCCTCTGACCGAGCAGTACTTC	CASSVAASPLTEQYF
TRBJ1-2	TRBV7-2	-	-	TGTGCCAGCAGCACTTACAGGGTTAACTATGGCTACACCTTC	CASSTYRVNYGYTF
TRBJ1-1	TRBV20-1	-	-	TGCAGTGCTCCCACCGGGACGTCACTTTTAGGGGACACTGAAGCTTTCTTT	CSAPTGTSLLGDTEAFF
TRBJ2-1	TRBV7-2	few	-	TGTGCCAGCAGCCGGAGGCTGGAGAACAATGAGCAGTTCTTC	CASSRRLENNEQFF
TRBJ2-3	TRBV7-2	many	-	TGTGCCAGCAGCTTAGGTACGAGCACAGATACGCAGTATTTT	CASSLGTSTDTQYF
TRBJ1-3	TRBV7-8	-	TRBD1	TGTGCCAGCAGCTTAGCTCACAGGGGCGTTGGAAACACCATATATTTT	CASSLAHRGVGNTIYF
TRBJ1-3	TRBV5-4	few	-	TGTGCCAGCAGCTCGGAGTGGGGGGGCTCTGGAAACACCATATATTTT	CASSSEWGGSGNTIYF
TRBJ1-4	TRBV5-4	-	TRBD1	TGTGCCAGCAGCTCCGGACAGGACCCAAATGAAAAACTGTTTTTT	CASSSGQDPNEKLFF
TRBJ2-7	TRBV7-6	-	TRBD2	TGTGCCAGCACCTTATCTGGGGAGGGCCAAGGGGAGCAGTACTTC	CASTLSGEGQGEQYF
TRBJ2-1	TRBV6-2/TRBV6-3	few	-	TGTGCCAGCAAGGGAAGCATAGTCAGGGAGCAGTTCTTC	CASKGSIVREQFF
TRBJ2-7	TRBV5-1	-	TRBD2	TGCGCCAGCAGCTGGGGCAGCGGGGGGGCGTCCTACGAGCAGTACTTC	CASSWGSGGASYEQYF
TRBJ2-7	TRBV7-2	-	-	TGTGCCAGCAGTCCCCGGCCTCAAACTTCGTGGGAGCAGTACTTC	CASSPRPQTSWEQYF
TRBJ1-4	TRBV7-8	-	-	TGTGCCAGCAGCTACGGGAGTCATAGATCTATCAATGAAAAACTGTTTTTT	CASSYGSHRSINEKLFF
TRBJ1-1	TRBV29-1	few	-	TGCAGCGTTAACACAGCGGTGGTGGACACTGAAGCTTTCTTT	CSVNTAVVDTEAFF
TRBJ2-7	TRBV7-2	many	-	TGTGCCAGCAGCTTACGACAGGCCATCCCCCCAGGCTACGAGCAGTACTTC	CASSLRQAIPPGYEQYF
TRBJ2-3	TRBV6-5	-	-	TGTGCCAGCAGTCCTCGGGACCCATACACAGATACGCAGTATTTT	CASSPRDPYTDTQYF
TRBJ2-3	TRBV12-3/TRBV12-4	-	TRBD2	TGTGCCAGCAGTTTGAACGGGGGGGTAGTAGATACGCAGTATTTT	CASSLNGGVVDTQYF
TRBJ2-1	TRBV12-3/TRBV12-4	-	-	TGTGCCAGCCAGGCAGGGTCGTCGGACAATGAGCAGTTCTTC	CASQAGSSDNEQFF
TRBJ2-2	TRBV12-3/TRBV12-4	-	-	TGTGCCAGCATCGGCGGGGTGAACACCGGGGAGCTGTTTTTT	CASIGGVNTGELFF
TRBJ1-1	TRBV12-3/TRBV12-4	-	-	TGTGCCAGCAGTTTAGGGTCAGGTGAAGCTTTCTTT	CASSLGSGEAFF
TRBJ1-5	TRBV19	-	-	TGTGCCAGTAGTCGACAGCAAGGGCAGCCCCAGCATTTT	CASSRQQGQPQHF
TRBJ2-3	TRBV7-2	-	TRBD1	TGTGCCAGCAGCTTAAAGGGACAGGGTGGCTCAGATACGCAGTATTTT	CASSLKGQGGSDTQYF
TRBJ2-1	TRBV7-9	-	TRBD2	TGTGCCAGCAGCCCAAGGAGCGGGAACTACAATGAGCAGTTCTTC	CASSPRSGNYNEQFF
TRBJ2-5	TRBV19	-	-	TGTGCCAGTAGTAGATCGGTATGGGGGACCCAGTACTTC	CASSRSVWGTQYF
TRBJ2-3	TRBV20-1	-	TRBD2	TGCAGTGCTCCCAGGCTAGCGGGAAATAGAGATACGCAGTATTTT	CSAPRLAGNRDTQYF